This T cell receptor beta chain derives from a study of cytomegalovirus exposure and HLA in healthy donors. Germline CDR1 is LNHNV and CDR2 is YYDKDF (reference sequence). The CDR3 length is 17 residues. V shed 4 bases and J 5 bases; nucleotides not matched to a gene: 13. The PCR had 60 Vbeta and 13 Jbeta primers. Measured with immunoSEQ multiplex PCR; TCRdb has only the in-frame clones, and not every one. The sample yields approximately 110,000 clones, around 77% seen once. The sequencing sample was made of PBMCs. The TCR originated in a human donor in good health. The V gene is TRBV15, the J gene TRBJ2-5, with 10 nucleotides matching TRBD1. The CDR3 loop is CATSNAGQGGLMETQYF. CDR3 bases: TGTGCCACCAGCAATGCCGGACAGGGGGGACTTATGGAGACCCAGTACTTC.